Sequencing of this TCR beta chain was carried out in a study of blood T cell repertoires in COVID-19. Study at large: The origin of the acute and convalescent COVID-19 samples was the United States, Italy and Spain. T cells, B-cell-depleted T cells, or PBMCs provided the cDNA or gDNA that served as material.

Original methodology: Reference gene primers were amplified, and this amplification served to estimate nucleated cell counts. Clones were sequenced by immunoSEQ multiplex PCR, and TCRdb holds only the in-frame ones, with some missing. That table gives V, J and clone size, and the DNA gave D and trimming. This table has approximately 190,000 clones, about 80% appearing once. The receptor comes from a man aged 25-45 years with active or convalescent COVID-19. Sequencing was carried out using peripheral blood.

CDR3 DNA sequence: TGTGCCAGCAGCATCACAGGGGGACAAGAGACCCAGTACTTC. Translated, it gives CASSITGGQETQYF. This chain connects TRBV5-4 to TRBJ2-5; 8 nucleotides match TRBD1. The CDR3 covers 14 residues. The germline CDR1 and CDR2 sequences are SGHNT and YYREEE (reference sequence). Trimming took 4 bases from V and 2 from J; bases not matched to a gene: 4.